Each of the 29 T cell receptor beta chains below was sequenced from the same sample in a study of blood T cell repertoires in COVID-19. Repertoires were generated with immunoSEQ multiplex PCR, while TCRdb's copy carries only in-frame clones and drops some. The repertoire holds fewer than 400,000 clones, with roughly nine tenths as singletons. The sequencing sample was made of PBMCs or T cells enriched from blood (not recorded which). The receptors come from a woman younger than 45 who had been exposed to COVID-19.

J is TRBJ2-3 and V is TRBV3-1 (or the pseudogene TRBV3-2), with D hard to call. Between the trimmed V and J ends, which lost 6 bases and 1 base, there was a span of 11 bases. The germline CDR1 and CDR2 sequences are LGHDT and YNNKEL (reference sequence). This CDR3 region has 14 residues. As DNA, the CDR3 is TGTGCCAGCAGTCTTTTGCGGCGCACAGATACGCAGTATTTT. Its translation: CASSLLRRTDTQYF.

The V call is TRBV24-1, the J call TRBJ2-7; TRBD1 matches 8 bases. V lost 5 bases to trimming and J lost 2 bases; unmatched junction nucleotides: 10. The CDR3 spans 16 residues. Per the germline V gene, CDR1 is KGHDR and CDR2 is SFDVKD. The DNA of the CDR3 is TGTGCCACCAGTGGCCTGACAGGGGAAGGTACCTACGAGCAGTACTTC. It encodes CATSGLTGEGTYEQYF.

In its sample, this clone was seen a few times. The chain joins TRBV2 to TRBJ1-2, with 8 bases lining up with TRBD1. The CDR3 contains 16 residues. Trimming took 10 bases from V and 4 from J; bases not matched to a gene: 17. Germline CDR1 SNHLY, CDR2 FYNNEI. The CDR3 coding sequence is TGTGCCACCCACAATATTCAGACAGGGGAGGGCTATGGCTACACCTTC. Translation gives CATHNIQTGEGYGYTF.

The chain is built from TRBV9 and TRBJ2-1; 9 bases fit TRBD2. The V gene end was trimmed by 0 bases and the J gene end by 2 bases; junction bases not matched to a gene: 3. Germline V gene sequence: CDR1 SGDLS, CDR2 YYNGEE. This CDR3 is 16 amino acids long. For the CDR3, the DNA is TGTGCCAGCAGCGTAGCTGGCGGGGGGGCCTACAATGAGCAGTTCTTC. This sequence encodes CASSVAGGGAYNEQFF.

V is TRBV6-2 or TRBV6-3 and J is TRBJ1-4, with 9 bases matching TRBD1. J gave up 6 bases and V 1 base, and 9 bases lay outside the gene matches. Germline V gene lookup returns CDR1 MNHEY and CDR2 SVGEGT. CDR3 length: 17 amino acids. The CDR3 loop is CASSYLRTGVIDEKLFF. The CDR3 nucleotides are TGTGCCAGCAGTTACTTAAGGACAGGGGTCATCGATGAAAAACTGTTTTTT.

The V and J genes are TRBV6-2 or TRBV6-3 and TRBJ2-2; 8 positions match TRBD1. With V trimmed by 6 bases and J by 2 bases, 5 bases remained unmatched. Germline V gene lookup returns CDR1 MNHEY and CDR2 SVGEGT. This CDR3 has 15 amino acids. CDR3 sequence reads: CASSSGTGNTGELFF. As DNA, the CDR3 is TGTGCCAGCAGCTCCGGGACAGGCAACACCGGGGAGCTGTTTTTT.

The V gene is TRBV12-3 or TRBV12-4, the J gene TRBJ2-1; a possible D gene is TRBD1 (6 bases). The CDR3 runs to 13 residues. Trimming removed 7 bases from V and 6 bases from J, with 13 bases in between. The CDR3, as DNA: TGTGCCAGCAAACAGGGTCGGGTCAATGAGCAGTTCTTC. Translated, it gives CASKQGRVNEQFF.

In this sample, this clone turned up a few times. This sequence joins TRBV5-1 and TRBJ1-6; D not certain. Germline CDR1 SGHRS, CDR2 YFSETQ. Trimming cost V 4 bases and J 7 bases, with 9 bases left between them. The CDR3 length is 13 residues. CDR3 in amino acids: CASSPVINSPLHF. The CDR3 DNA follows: TGCGCCAGCAGCCCGGTAATAAATTCACCCCTCCACTTT. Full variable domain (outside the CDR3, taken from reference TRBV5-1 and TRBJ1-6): KAGVTQTPRYLIKTRGQQVTLSCSPISGHRSVSWYQQTPGQGLQFLFEYFSETQRNKGNFPGRFSGRQFSNSRSEMNVSTLELGDSALYLCASSPVINSPLHFGNGTRLTVT.

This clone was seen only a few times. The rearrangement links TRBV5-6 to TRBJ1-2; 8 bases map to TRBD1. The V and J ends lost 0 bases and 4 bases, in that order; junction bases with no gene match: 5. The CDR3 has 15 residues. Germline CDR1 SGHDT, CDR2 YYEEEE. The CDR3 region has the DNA TGTGCCAGCAGCTTGGGACCGGGACAGGCCTATGGCTACACCTTC. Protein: CASSLGPGQAYGYTF.

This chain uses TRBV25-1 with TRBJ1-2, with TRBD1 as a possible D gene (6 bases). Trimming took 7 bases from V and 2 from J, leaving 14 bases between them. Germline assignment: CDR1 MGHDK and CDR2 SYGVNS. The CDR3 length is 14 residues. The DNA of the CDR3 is TGTGCCAGCACCCAGGGGCAGGGGAACTATGGCTACACCTTC. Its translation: CASTQGQGNYGYTF.

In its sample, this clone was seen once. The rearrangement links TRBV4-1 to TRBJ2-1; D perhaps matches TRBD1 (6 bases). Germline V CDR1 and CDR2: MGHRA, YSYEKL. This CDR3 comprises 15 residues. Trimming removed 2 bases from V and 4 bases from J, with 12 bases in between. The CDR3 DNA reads TGCGCCAGCAGCCAAACCCGGGACACTTACAATGAGCAGTTCTTC. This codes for CASSQTRDTYNEQFF.

The DNA for the CDR3 is TGTGCCAGCAGCATACAGGGGGACTATGGCTACACCTTC. Translating gives CASSIQGDYGYTF. V usage is TRBV7-2 and J usage is TRBJ1-2; 8 positions agree with TRBD1. The V and J ends lost 5 bases and 3 bases, in that order; junction bases with no gene match: 2. The germline CDR1 and CDR2 sequences are SGHTA and FQGNSA. The CDR3 extends over 13 amino acids.

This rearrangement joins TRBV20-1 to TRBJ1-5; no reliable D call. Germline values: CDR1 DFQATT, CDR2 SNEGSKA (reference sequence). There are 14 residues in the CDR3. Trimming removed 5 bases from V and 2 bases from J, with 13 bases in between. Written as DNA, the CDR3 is TGCAGTGCTCGTGGCCCGAGGGGCAATCAGCCCCAGCATTTT. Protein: CSARGPRGNQPQHF.

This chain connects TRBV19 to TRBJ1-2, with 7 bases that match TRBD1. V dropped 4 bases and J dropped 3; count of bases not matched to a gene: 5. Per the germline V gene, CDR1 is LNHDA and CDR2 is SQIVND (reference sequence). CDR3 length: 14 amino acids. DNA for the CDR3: TGTGCCAGTAGTAGAGCCGGGACAGACTATGGCTACACCTTC. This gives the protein CASSRAGTDYGYTF.

The CDR3 nucleotides are TGTGCCAGCAGCCTCCCCGGGAGTAACTATGGCTACACCTTC. Protein sequence: CASSLPGSNYGYTF. The chain recombines TRBV6-6 with TRBJ1-2; no firm D call. V lost 6 bases, J lost 1 base, and 12 bases lay in between. From germline, CDR1 is MNHNY and CDR2 SVGAGI (reference sequence). This CDR3 comprises 14 residues.

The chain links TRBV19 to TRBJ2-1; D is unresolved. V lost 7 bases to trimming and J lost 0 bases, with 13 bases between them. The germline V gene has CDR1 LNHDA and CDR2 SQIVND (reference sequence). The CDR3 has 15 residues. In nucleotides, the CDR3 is TGTGCCAGTATTCAGACACCCAGCTCCTACAATGAGCAGTTCTTC. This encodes CASIQTPSSYNEQFF.

The CDR3 DNA sequence: TGTGCCAGCAGTTCCACCCGACAGGGCTCCGTCTACGAGCAGTACTTC. Protein: CASSSTRQGSVYEQYF. This chain joins TRBV6-5 and TRBJ2-7, with 7 bases matching TRBD1. CDR3 length: 16 amino acids. Germline trimming cut 4 bases from V and 3 bases from J; bases unmatched to any gene: 12. The germline V gene encodes CDR1 MNHEY and CDR2 SVGAGI.

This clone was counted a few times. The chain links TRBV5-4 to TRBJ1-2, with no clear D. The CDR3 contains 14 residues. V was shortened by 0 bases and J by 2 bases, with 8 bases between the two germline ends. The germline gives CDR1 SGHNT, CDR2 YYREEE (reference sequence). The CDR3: CASSLDSRNYGYTF. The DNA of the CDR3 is TGTGCCAGCAGCTTGGACAGTAGGAACTATGGCTACACCTTC.

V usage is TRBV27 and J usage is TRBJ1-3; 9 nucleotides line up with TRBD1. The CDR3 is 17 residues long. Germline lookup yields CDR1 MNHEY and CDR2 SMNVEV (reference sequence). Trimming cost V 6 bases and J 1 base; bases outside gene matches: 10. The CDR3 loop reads CASRPWTGARSGNTIYF. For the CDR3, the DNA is TGTGCCAGCAGACCTTGGACAGGGGCTCGGTCTGGAAACACCATATATTTT.

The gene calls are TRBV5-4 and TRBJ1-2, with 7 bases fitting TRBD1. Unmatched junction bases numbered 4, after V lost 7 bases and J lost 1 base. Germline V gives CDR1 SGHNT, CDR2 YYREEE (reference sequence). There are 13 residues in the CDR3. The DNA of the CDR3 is TGTGCCAGCGGACGACAGGGTAACTATGGCTACACCTTC. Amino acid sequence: CASGRQGNYGYTF.

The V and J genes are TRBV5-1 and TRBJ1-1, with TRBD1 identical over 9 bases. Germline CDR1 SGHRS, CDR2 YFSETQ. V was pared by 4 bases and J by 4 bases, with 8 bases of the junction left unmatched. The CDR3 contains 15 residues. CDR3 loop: CASSPPRQGGTEAFF. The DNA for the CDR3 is TGCGCCAGCAGCCCGCCCAGACAGGGGGGCACTGAAGCTTTCTTT.

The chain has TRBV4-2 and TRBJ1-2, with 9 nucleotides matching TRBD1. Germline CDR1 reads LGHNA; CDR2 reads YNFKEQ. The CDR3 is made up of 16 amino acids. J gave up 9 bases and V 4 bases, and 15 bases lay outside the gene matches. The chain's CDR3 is CASSPTGGTGIFRYTF. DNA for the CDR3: TGTGCCAGCAGCCCGACGGGGGGGACAGGGATTTTTCGCTACACCTTC.

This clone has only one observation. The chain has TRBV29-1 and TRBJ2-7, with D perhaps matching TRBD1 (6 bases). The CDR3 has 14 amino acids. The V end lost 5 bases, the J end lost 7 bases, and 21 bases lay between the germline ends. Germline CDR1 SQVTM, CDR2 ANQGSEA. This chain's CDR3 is CSVLLGAPGQEQYF. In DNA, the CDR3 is TGCAGCGTTCTGCTGGGGGCACCGGGGCAAGAGCAGTACTTC.

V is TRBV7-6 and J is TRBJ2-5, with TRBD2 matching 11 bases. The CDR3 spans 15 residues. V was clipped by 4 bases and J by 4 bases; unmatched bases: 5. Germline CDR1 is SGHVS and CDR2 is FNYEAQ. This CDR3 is CASSSAGTSGETQYF. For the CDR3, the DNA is TGTGCCAGCAGCTCCGCCGGGACTAGCGGAGAGACCCAGTACTTC.

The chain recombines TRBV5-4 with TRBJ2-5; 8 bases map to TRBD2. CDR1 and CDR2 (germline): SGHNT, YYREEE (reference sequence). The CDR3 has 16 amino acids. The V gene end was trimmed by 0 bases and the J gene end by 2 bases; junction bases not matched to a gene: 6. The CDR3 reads CASSLGAGALQETQYF. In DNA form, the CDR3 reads TGTGCCAGCAGCTTGGGAGCGGGGGCGTTACAAGAGACCCAGTACTTC.

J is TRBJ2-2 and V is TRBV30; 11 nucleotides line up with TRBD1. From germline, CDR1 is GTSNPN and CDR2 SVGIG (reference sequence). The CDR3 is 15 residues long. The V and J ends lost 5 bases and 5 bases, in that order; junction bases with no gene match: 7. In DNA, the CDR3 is TGTGCCTGGGCCCGGACAGGGGGCACGACCGGGGAGCTGTTTTTT. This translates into CAWARTGGTTGELFF.

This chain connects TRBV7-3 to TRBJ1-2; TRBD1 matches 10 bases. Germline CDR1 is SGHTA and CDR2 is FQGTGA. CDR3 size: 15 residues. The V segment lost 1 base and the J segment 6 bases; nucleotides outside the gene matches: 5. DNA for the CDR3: TGTGCCAGCAGCTTAAGACAGGGGGCGCGTGATGGCTACACCTTC. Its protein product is CASSLRQGARDGYTF.

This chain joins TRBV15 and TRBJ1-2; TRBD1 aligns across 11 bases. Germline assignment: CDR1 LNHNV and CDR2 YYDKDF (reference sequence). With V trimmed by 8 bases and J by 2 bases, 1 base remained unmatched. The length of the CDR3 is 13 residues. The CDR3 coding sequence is TGTGCCACCCGGACAGGGGGCAACTATGGCTACACCTTC. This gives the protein CATRTGGNYGYTF.

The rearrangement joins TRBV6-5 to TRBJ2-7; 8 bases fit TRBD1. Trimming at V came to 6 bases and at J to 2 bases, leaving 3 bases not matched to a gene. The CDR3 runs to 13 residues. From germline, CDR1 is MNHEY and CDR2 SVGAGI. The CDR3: CASRETGAYEQYF. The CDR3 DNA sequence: TGTGCCAGCAGAGAGACAGGGGCCTACGAGCAGTACTTC.